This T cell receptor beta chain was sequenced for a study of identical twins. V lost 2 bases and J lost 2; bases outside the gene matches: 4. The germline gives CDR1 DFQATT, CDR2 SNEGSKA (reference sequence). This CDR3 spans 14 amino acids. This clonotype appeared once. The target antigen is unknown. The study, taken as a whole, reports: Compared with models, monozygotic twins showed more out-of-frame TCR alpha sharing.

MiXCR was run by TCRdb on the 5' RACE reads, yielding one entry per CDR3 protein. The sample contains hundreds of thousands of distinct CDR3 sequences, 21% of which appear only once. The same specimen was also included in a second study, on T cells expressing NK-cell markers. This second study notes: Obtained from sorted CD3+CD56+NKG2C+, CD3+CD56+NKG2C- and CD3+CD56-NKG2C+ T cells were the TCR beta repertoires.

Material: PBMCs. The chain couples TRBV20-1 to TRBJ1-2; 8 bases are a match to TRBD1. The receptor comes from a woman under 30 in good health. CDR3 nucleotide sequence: TGCAGTGCTAGATCAAGGACAGGGAACTATGGCTACACCTTC. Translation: CSARSRTGNYGYTF.